This T cell receptor (beta chain) comes out of a study of T cells in Graves' hyperthyroidism and ophthalmopathy. Overall study: Peripheral blood was taken when the disease was first diagnosed, before any treatment began.

The TCR beta CDR3 regions underwent amplification using RNA transcripts as the source. During a first-round RT-PCR of the TCR CDR3, the HTBI primer set was used. TCRdb passed the multiplex PCR reads through MiXCR, listing each CDR3 protein once. This table holds approximately 600,000 distinct CDR3 sequences, under 25% found once. The CDR3 is 20 residues long. CDR1 is LGHDT and CDR2 is YNNKEL in the germline V gene (reference sequence). Losses at the gene ends were 1 base for V and 0 bases for J; bases not matched to a gene: 11. The rearrangement uses TRBV3-1 and TRBJ2-1, with TRBD2 matching 11 bases. What was sequenced was blood. This TCR was sampled from a man in his thirties or forties with Graves' ophthalmopathy. The CDR3 bases are TGTGCCAGCAGCCAAGGGAGACTAGCGGGACTCATCGTCTCCTACAATGAGCAGTTCTTC. As protein: CASSQGRLAGLIVSYNEQFF.